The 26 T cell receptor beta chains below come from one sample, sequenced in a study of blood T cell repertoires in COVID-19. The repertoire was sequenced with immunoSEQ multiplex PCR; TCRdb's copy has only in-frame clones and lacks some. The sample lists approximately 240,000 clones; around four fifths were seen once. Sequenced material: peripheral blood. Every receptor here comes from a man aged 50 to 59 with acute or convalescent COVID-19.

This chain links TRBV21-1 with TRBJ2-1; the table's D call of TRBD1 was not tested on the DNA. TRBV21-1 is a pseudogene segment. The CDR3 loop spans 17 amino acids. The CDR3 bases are TGTGCCAGCACCTGGGGCCCCGACAGGGGGCGCCTCTATGAGCAGTTCTTC. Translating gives CASTWGPDRGRLYEQFF.

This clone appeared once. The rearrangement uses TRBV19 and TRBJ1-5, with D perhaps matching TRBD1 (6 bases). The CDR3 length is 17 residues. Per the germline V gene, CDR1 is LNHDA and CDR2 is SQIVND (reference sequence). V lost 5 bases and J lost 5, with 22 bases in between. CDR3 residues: CASSRDTSRDVDQPQHF. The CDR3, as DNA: TGTGCCAGTAGTCGGGACACATCTCGTGATGTAGATCAGCCCCAGCATTTT.

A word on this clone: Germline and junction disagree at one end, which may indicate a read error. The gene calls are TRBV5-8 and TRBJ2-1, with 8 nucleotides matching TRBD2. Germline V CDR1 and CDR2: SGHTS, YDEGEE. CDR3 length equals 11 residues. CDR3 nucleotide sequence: TGTGCCAGCAGCAGACAAGCGGGAGAGGTCTTC. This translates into CASSRQAGEVF. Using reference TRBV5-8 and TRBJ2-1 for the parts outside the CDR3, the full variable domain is EAGVTQSPTHLIKTRGQQATLRCSPISGHTSVYWYQQALGLGLQFLLWYDEGEERNRGNFPPRFSGRQFPNYSSELNVNALELEDSALYLCASSRQAGEVFGPGTRLTVL.

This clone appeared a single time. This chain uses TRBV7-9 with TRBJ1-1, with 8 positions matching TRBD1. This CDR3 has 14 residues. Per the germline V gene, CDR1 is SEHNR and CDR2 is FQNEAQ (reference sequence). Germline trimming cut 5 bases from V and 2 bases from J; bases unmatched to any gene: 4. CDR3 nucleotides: TGTGCCAGCAGCCCAGGGGGCACAAACACTGAAGCTTTCTTT. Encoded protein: CASSPGGTNTEAFF. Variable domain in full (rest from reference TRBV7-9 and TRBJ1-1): DTGVSQNPRHKITKRGQNVTFRCDPISEHNRLYWYRQTLGQGPEFLTYFQNEAQLEKSRLLSDRFSAERPKGSFSTLEIQRTEQGDSAMYLCASSPGGTNTEAFFGQGTRLTVV.

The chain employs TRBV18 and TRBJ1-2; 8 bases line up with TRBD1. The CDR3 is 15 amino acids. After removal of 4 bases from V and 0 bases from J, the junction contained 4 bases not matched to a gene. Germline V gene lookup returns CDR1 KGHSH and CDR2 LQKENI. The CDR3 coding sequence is TGTGCCAGCTCACTTGGACAGGGCCCTAACTATGGCTACACCTTC. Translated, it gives CASSLGQGPNYGYTF.

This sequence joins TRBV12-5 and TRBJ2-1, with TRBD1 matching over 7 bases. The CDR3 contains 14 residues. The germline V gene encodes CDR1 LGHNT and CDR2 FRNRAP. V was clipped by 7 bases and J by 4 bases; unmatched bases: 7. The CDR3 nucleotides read TGTGCTAGTGTCCGGGACAGTGGATACAATGAGCAGTTCTTC. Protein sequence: CASVRDSGYNEQFF.

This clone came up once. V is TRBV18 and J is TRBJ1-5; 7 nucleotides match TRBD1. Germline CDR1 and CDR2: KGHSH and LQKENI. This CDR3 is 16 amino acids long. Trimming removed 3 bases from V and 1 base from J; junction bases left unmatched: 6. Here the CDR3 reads CASSPRDSRSNQPQHF. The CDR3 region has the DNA TGTGCCAGCTCACCTAGGGACAGCCGAAGCAATCAGCCCCAGCATTTT.

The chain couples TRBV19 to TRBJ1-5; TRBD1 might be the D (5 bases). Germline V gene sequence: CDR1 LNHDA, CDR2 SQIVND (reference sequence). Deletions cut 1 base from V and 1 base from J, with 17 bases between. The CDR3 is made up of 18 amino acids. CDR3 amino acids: CASSIAPRQPGSNQPQHF. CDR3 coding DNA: TGTGCCAGTAGTATAGCCCCCCGACAGCCTGGGAGCAATCAGCCCCAGCATTTT.

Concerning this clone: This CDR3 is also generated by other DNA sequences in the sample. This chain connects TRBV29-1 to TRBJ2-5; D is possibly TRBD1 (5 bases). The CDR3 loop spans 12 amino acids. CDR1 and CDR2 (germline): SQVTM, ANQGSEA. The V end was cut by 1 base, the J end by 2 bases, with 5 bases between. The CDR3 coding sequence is TGCAGCGTTGAAGGACAGCAAGAGACCCAGTACTTC. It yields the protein CSVEGQQETQYF.

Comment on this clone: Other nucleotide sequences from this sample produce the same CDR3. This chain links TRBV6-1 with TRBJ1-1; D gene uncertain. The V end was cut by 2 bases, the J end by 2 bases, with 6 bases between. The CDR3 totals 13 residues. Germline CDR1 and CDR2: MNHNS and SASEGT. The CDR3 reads CASSESLNTEAFF. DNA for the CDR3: TGTGCCAGCAGTGAATCCCTTAACACTGAAGCTTTCTTT.

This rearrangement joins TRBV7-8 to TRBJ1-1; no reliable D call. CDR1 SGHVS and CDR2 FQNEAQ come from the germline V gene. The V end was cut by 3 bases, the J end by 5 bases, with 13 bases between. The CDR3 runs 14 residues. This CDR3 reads CASSFAGTSTEAFF. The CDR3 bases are TGTGCCAGCAGCTTTGCAGGAACATCTACTGAAGCTTTCTTT.

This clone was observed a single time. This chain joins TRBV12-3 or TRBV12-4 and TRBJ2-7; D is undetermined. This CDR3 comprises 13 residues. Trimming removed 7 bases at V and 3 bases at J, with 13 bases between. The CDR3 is CASTPRASYEQYF. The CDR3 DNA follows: TGTGCCAGCACCCCCCGTGCTAGCTACGAGCAGTACTTC.

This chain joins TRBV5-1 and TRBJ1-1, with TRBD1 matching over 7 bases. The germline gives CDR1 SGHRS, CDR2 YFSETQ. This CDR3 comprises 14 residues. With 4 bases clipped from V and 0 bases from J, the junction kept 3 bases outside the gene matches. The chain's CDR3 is CASSPTGLNTEAFF. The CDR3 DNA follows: TGCGCCAGCAGCCCGACAGGGTTGAACACTGAAGCTTTCTTT.

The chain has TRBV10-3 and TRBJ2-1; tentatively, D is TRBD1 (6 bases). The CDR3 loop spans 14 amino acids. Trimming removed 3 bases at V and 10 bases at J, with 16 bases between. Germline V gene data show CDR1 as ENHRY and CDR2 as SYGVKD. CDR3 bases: TGTGCCATCAGTGATACCTTAACAGGGTACGAGCAGTTCTTC. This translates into CAISDTLTGYEQFF.

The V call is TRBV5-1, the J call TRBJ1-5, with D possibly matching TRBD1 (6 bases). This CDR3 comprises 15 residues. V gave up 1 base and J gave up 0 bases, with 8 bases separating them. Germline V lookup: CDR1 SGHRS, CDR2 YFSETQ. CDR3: CASSLQGNSNQPQHF. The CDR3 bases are TGCGCCAGCAGCTTGCAGGGGAATAGCAATCAGCCCCAGCATTTT.

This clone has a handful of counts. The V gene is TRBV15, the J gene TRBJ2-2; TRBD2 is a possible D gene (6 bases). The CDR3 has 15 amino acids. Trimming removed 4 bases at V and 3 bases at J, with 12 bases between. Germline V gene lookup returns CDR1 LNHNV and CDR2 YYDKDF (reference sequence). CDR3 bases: TGTGCCACCAGCAACCCGGGACTTTACACCGGGGAGCTGTTTTTT. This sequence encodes CATSNPGLYTGELFF.

DNA of the CDR3: TGTGCCAGCAGCGCCCGGACTAGGGACCCAGTGACTGAGCAGTTCTTC. The encoded protein is CASSARTRDPVTEQFF. The chain uses TRBV9 and TRBJ2-1, with 7 positions matching TRBD2. Germline values: CDR1 SGDLS, CDR2 YYNGEE. With V trimmed by 3 bases and J by 9 bases, 15 bases remained unmatched. This CDR3 region has 16 residues.

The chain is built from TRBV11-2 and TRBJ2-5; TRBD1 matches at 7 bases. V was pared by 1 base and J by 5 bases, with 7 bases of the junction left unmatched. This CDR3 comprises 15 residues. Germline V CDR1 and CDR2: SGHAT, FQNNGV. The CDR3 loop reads CASSLVDRARETQYF. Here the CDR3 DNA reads TGTGCCAGCAGCTTAGTAGACAGGGCCCGGGAGACCCAGTACTTC.

CDR3 amino acids: CASSFLRGDEKLFF. The CDR3 DNA sequence: TGTGCCAGCAGCTTTTTGCGGGGAGATGAAAAACTGTTTTTT. The chain joins TRBV5-6 to TRBJ1-4; no clear D gene. V was cut by 2 bases and J by 6 bases, with 11 bases left in between. The CDR3 spans 14 residues. In germline, CDR1 is SGHDT, CDR2 YYEEEE.

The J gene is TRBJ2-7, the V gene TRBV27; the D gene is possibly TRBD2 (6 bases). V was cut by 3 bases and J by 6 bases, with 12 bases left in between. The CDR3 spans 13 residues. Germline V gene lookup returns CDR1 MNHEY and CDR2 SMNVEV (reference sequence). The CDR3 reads CASSFLGGVEQYF. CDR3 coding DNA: TGTGCCAGCAGTTTTTTGGGAGGAGTCGAGCAGTACTTC.

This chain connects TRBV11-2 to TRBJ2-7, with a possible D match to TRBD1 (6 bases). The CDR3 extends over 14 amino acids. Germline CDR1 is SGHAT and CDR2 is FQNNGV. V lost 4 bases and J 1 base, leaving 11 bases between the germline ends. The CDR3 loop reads CASSSRQASYEQYF. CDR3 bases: TGTGCCAGCAGCTCGAGACAGGCTTCCTACGAGCAGTACTTC.

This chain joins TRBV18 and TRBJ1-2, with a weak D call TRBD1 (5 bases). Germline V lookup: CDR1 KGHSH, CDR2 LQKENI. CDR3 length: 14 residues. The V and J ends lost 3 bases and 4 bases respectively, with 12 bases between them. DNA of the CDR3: TGTGCCAGCTCACCCGGCGACAGACGCTATGGCTACACCTTC. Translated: CASSPGDRRYGYTF.

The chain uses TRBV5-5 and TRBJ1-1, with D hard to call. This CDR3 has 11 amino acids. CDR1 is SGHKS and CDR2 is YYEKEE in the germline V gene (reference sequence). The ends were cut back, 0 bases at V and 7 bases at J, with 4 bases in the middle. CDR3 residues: CASSLAFEAFF. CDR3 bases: TGTGCCAGCAGCTTGGCCTTTGAAGCTTTCTTT.

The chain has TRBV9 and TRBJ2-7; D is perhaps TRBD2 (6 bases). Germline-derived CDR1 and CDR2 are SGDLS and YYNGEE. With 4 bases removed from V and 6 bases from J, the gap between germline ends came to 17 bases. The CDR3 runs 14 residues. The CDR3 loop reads CASSLGLTYGEQYF. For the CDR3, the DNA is TGTGCCAGCAGCTTGGGACTGACGTATGGCGAGCAGTACTTC.

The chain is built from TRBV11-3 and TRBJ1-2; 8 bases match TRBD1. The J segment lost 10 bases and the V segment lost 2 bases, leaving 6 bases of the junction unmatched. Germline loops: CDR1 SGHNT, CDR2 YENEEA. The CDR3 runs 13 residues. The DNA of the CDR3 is TGTGCCAGCAGCTTATCTAAGACAGGGGCCTACACCTTC. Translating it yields CASSLSKTGAYTF.

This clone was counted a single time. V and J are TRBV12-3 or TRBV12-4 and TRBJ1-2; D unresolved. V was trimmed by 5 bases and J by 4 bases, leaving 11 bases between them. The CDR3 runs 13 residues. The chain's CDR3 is CASSVVTAYGYTF. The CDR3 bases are TGTGCCAGCAGTGTGGTAACAGCCTATGGCTACACCTTC.